The TCR beta chain described here comes from a study of T cells in Graves' hyperthyroidism and ophthalmopathy. Concerning this clonotype: The junction departs from the called germline gene at one end, perhaps through a read error.

RNA transcripts were the template for amplifying TCR beta CDR3 regions. The TCR CDR3 first-round RT-PCR relied on the HTBI primer set. TCRdb analysed the multiplex PCR reads with MiXCR anew, one entry per CDR3 protein. The data show roughly 550,000 distinct CDR3 sequences, approximately 16% seen once. This CDR3 has 15 amino acids. The V gene's germline CDR1 is LNHDA and CDR2 SQIVND (reference sequence). Input material: blood. The sequence came from a woman aged 30 to 39 with Graves' ophthalmopathy. This chain uses TRBV19 with TRBJ1-1, with 7 bases that match TRBD1. In DNA, the CDR3 is TGTGCCAGTAGCCTAGATAAACAGGGGAACTCTGAAGCTTTCTTT. Translating it yields CASSLDKQGNSEAFF.